The clone carrying this TCR beta chain was detected ten times or more. Its antigen remains unidentified. The data were obtained in a study of T cells after yellow fever vaccination. Findings of the study overall: Weaker overall was a secondary response that nonetheless peaked faster, on day 5 versus 15.

CDR1 SGHTA and CDR2 FQGNSA come from the germline V gene. This CDR3 has 15 amino acids. The J segment lost 6 bases and the V segment lost 5 bases, leaving 8 bases of the junction unmatched. TCR cDNA was made by 5'RACE template switching, adding a universal primer site and UMIs. TCRdb recomputed calls from the 5' RACE reads with MiXCR, one row per CDR3 protein. The sample records over 300,000 distinct CDR3 sequences, over 4% being singletons. The TCR originated in a man aged 18 to 29 who received the YFV17D yellow fever vaccine. The chain links TRBV7-2 to TRBJ2-4, with 9 bases fitting TRBD1. The sample here was PBMCs, taken 5 days after the yellow fever booster vaccination. The CDR3 bases are TGTGCCAGCAGCCCTGAACAGGGGGCTATAAACATTCAGTACTTC. It encodes CASSPEQGAINIQYF.